This is a list of T cell receptor beta chains from one sample in a study of shared clonotypes between healthy human individuals. Assay used: immunoSEQ multiplex PCR; TCRdb lists only in-frame clones, some missing. The sample records approximately 2.1 million clones, approximately 93% being singletons. Sequencing was carried out using naive CD4+ T cells from PBMCs. The source of these receptors is a man between 18 and 29 years old in good health. Some clones in this sample may be carry-over from other donors' samples. Both conserved end residues are trimmed from each CDR3. The order of the fields is V gene, J gene, CDR3 protein.

V: TRBV10-3
J: TRBJ1-5
CDR3: AISDLGADQPQH

V: TRBV29-1
J: TRBJ2-5
CDR3: SVRPRDRAQETQY

V: TRBV6-6
J: TRBJ2-7
CDR3: ASRVQGTTYEQY

V: TRBV30
J: TRBJ2-7
CDR3: ASVSLGGVSYEQY

V: TRBV7-2
J: TRBJ2-3
CDR3: ASSLGVFLGTDTQY

V: TRBV7-2
J: TRBJ2-4
CDR3: ASSLVYVGHTKNIQY

V: TRBV5-1
J: TRBJ2-7
CDR3: ASSLSSGVGEQY

V: TRBV28
J: TRBJ1-2
CDR3: ASSLGMGGYT

V: TRBV5-1
J: TRBJ2-2
CDR3: ASSLPHTGELF

V: TRBV5-1
J: TRBJ2-1
CDR3: ASSEASGSYEQF

V: TRBV10-3
J: TRBJ2-7
CDR3: AISPQGAVYEQY

V: TRBV11-2
J: TRBJ1-2
CDR3: ASSKNRGLYGYT

V: TRBV28
J: TRBJ1-1
CDR3: ASRVDGLEAF

V: TRBV6-6
J: TRBJ2-2
CDR3: ASSMGKTGNTGELF

V: TRBV28
J: TRBJ1-4
CDR3: ASSSPTTVRGIEEKLF

V: TRBV7-2
J: TRBJ1-3
CDR3: ASSFGGAGNTIY

V: TRBV12-5
J: TRBJ2-3
CDR3: ASVRDRVSTDTQY

V: TRBV7-9
J: TRBJ2-5
CDR3: ASSSISGGATGTQY

V: TRBV6-6
J: TRBJ1-4
CDR3: ASSLTGVANEKLF

V: TRBV6-5
J: TRBJ1-4
CDR3: ASSYGGPTNEKLF

V: TRBV18
J: TRBJ1-2
CDR3: ASSPVAEANYGYT

V: TRBV18
J: TRBJ1-5
CDR3: ASSPQGQNNQPQH

V: TRBV5-1
J: TRBJ1-2
CDR3: ASSLYRESNYGYT

V: TRBV5-5
J: TRBJ2-6
CDR3: ASSLRGTGGVPGANVLT

V: TRBV29-1
J: TRBJ2-3
CDR3: SARQSDTQY

V: TRBV10-3
J: TRBJ2-6
CDR3: ATGGSNSGANVLT

V: TRBV6-5
J: TRBJ1-1
CDR3: ASSYGGPRFTEAF

V: TRBV11-2
J: TRBJ2-6
CDR3: ASSLILGGRSSGANVLT

V: TRBV6-1
J: TRBJ2-2
CDR3: ASSHGPGELF

V: TRBV5-1
J: TRBJ2-7
CDR3: ASSLDRGLYEQY

V: TRBV11-2
J: TRBJ2-3
CDR3: ASSLDRANTDTQY

V: TRBV9
J: TRBJ1-3
CDR3: ASSVQGINTIY

V: TRBV4-1
J: TRBJ2-5
CDR3: ASSPVYPETQY

V: TRBV30
J: TRBJ1-4
CDR3: AWSLATGFEKLF

V: TRBV4-2
J: TRBJ2-3
CDR3: ASSSAGPLDTQY

V: TRBV7-2
J: TRBJ2-1
CDR3: ASSSRGNEQF

V: TRBV27
J: TRBJ2-3
CDR3: ATTGGADTQY

V: TRBV19
J: TRBJ1-2
CDR3: ASSIQGYGYT

V: TRBV14
J: TRBJ2-7
CDR3: ASSAGHSYEQY

V: TRBV11-1
J: TRBJ2-1
CDR3: ASRLSGGSYNEQF

V: TRBV10-3
J: TRBJ2-5
CDR3: AISESRGYQETQY

V: TRBV5-1
J: TRBJ2-5
CDR3: ASSLRQGQETQY

V: TRBV4-3
J: TRBJ1-1
CDR3: ASSQDEGQRAF

V: TRBV7-2
J: TRBJ2-1
CDR3: ASSWRQGSSYNEQF

V: TRBV28
J: TRBJ2-2
CDR3: ASSLRGVAGELF

V: TRBV30
J: TRBJ1-1
CDR3: AWSVGPGGMNTEAF

V: TRBV25-1
J: TRBJ1-5
CDR3: ASSGMGNQPQH

V: TRBV18
J: TRBJ1-2
CDR3: ASSPDREGNGYT

V: TRBV30
J: TRBJ2-6
CDR3: AWSAGSGANVLT

V: TRBV9
J: TRBJ2-2
CDR3: ASSVSGQSTGELF

V: TRBV7-6
J: TRBJ2-3
CDR3: ASSPGDGSHFLVTDTQY

V: TRBV27
J: TRBJ1-3
CDR3: ASSQAWGVHGNTIY

V: TRBV18
J: TRBJ2-1
CDR3: ASSPPGASSYNEQF

V: TRBV6-5
J: TRBJ2-7
CDR3: ASSYQGSYEQY

V: TRBV7-3
J: TRBJ2-3
CDR3: ASSLGLARTDTQY

V: TRBV4-3
J: TRBJ1-5
CDR3: ASSQDFRENQPQH

V: TRBV7-2
J: TRBJ2-6
CDR3: ASSLTGANVLT